These 18 T cell receptor delta chains were all obtained from the same sample, sequenced in a study of γδ T cells in repeated Plasmodium falciparum infection. TCRdb redid the clone calls on the multiplex PCR reads with CATT. Here the sample spans approximately 93,000 delta-chain clones, 0.95% to 1% being singletons. Gammadelta T cells were flow-sorted from PBMC into Vgamma9/Vdelta2+ and Vdelta2-negative populations for bulk analysis. Material for sequencing was gamma-delta T cells from blood. These receptors were obtained from a pool of human donors (malaria-infected and uninfected, not separated).

This clone was observed a handful of times. A read error likely explains why the TCRdb protein, taken from a much larger clone, differs from this DNA's translation at residue 13; the protein shown is translated from the DNA. The chain uses TRDV2 and TRDJ1; D unresolved. The J gene, left out of TCRdb, was set here by checking the DNA against germline. The length of the CDR3 is 16 residues. Germline assignment: CDR1 GEAIGNYY and CDR2 EKD. CDR3 sequence reads: CACDTVEPQYPDELIF. As DNA, the CDR3 is TGTGCCTGTGACACTGTCGAACCCCAGTACCCCGATGAACTCATCTTT.

This clone was counted a few times. TCRdb records a much larger clone's protein for this DNA, with a difference at residue 9 that likely arises from a read error; the protein given is the translation of the DNA. This chain links TRDV1 with TRDJ1; TRDD3 aligns across 7 bases. The J gene comes from matching the DNA to germline here; TCRdb lacks it. Germline-derived CDR1 and CDR2 are TSWWSYY and QGS. J lost 0 bases, V lost 1 base, and 17 bases had no gene match. The CDR3 is made up of 20 amino acids. The chain's CDR3 is CALGERNKLGGPLYTDKLIF. The CDR3 DNA is TGTGCTCTTGGGGAACGCAATAAGCTTGGGGGACCCTTGTACACCGATAAACTCATCTTT.

In its sample, this clone was seen a few times. The protein in TCRdb stems from a much larger clone and differs at residue 3 from this DNA's translation, likely a read error; here the protein is translated from the DNA. CDR3 nucleotides: TGTGCTCCTGGGTTCTACGAATCTGGGGGATTGTACACCGATAAACTCATCTTT. Translating gives CAPGFYESGGLYTDKLIF. The rearrangement links TRDV1 to TRDJ1, with 9 bases that match TRDD3. TCRdb is silent on the J gene; assignment here came from matching the DNA to germline. CDR1 and CDR2 (germline): TSWWSYY, QGS. The CDR3 spans 18 residues.

This clone was recorded at least ten times. The likely explanation is a read error, given a far larger clone one base away. The sample holds other DNA sequences that translate to the same CDR3. This sequence joins TRDV1 and TRDJ1, with 7 bases lining up with TRDD3. V was pared by 2 bases and J by 2 bases, with 5 bases of the junction left unmatched. This CDR3 region has 15 residues. Germline-derived CDR1 and CDR2 are TSWWSYY and QGS. CDR3 region: CALGEVEDTTDKLIF. The CDR3 DNA reads TGTGCTCTTGGGGAAGTAGAGGATACGACCGATAAACTCATCTTT.

This clone has just a few counts. TCRdb's protein for this DNA is that of a much larger clone and differs from the translation at residue 13, likely a read error; the protein shown is the DNA translation. The V gene is given as TRDV2, and no J gene call is available; TRDD3, the table's D call, was not compared with the DNA. Germline CDR1 and CDR2: GEAIGNYY and EKD. CDR3 length equals 15 residues. This CDR3 reads CACDAVGENTDKPIF. The CDR3, as DNA: TGTGCCTGTGACGCCGTGGGGGAAAACACCGATAAACCCATCTTT.

This clone was seen more than once but under ten times. A read error is the likely source, as a far larger clone sits one nucleotide away. Different DNA sequences within this sample yield the same CDR3. DNA of the CDR3: TGTGCCTGTGACACCGTTGCTGGCCCTGGGGGGCACACCGATAAACTCATCTTT. Protein sequence: CACDTVAGPGGHTDKLIF. The rearrangement joins TRDV2 to TRDJ1, with 7 nucleotides matching TRDD3. Since TCRdb gives no J gene, matching the DNA to germline was used here to assign it. V shed 0 bases and J 0 bases; nucleotides not matched to a gene: 12. The V gene's germline CDR1 is GEAIGNYY and CDR2 EKD. The CDR3 contains 18 residues.

In regard to this clone: A far larger clone is one base from this, pointing to a likely read error. Other DNA sequences within the sample encode an identical CDR3. The chain has TRDV1 and TRDJ1; D is possibly TRDD2 or TRDD3 (6 bases each). Assignment of the J gene here rests on matching the DNA to germline, because TCRdb gives none. Germline V lookup: CDR1 TSWWSYY, CDR2 QGS. The CDR3 sequence is 13 residues long. CDR3: CALGDPTHDKLIF. CDR3 coding DNA: TGTGCCCTTGGGGATCCTACCCACGATAAACTCATCTTT.

This clone has a count of ten or more. The TCRdb protein comes from a much larger clone and disagrees with this DNA's translation at residue 7, likely due to a read error; the protein given here is derived from the DNA. The chain uses TRDV1 and TRDJ1, with TRDD3 identical over 13 bases. The germline V gene encodes CDR1 TSWWSYY and CDR2 QGS. The CDR3 length is 24 residues. Trimming at V came to 1 base and at J to 0 bases, leaving 23 bases not matched to a gene. CDR3 nucleotide sequence: TGTGCTCTTGGGGAACGGGTCTCCCTAAATCATTTACTGGGGGATACGGTGAACACCGATAAACTCATCTTT. Encoded protein: CALGERVSLNHLLGDTVNTDKLIF.

This clone was picked up a small number of times. A far larger clone is just one base off, so this is likely a read error. Other DNA sequences in the same sample also yield this CDR3. The rearrangement links TRDV1 to TRDJ1; 7 nucleotides agree with TRDD3. No J gene was available from TCRdb, and it was assigned here by a germline match of the DNA. CDR3 length equals 21 residues. Germline CDR1 is TSWWSYY and CDR2 is QGS. CDR3 sequence reads: CALGEISRYWGTERDTDKLIF. CDR3 coding DNA: TGTGCCCTTGGGGAAATTTCCCGCTACTGGGGAACAGAGAGGGACACCGATAAACTCATCTTT.

This clone was seen a handful of times. A read error likely explains this, since a far larger clone differs by one base. Different DNA sequences within this sample yield the same CDR3. V usage is TRDV1 and J usage is TRDJ1; 13 bases match TRDD3. Germline V gene data show CDR1 as TSWWSYY and CDR2 as QGS. This CDR3 contains 18 residues. V was pared by 1 base and J by 5 bases, with 10 bases of the junction left unmatched. CDR3 region: CALGERYNWGIRSDKLIF. In DNA, the CDR3 is TGTGCTCTTGGGGAACGCTACAACTGGGGGATACGATCAGATAAACTCATCTTT.

This clone appeared many times. The translation of this DNA and the TCRdb protein of a much larger clone differ at residue 19, probably owing to a read error; the protein shown here is translated from the DNA. The chain uses TRDV2 and TRDJ1; perhaps TRDD3 as D (5 bases). TCRdb gives no J gene; it was assigned here by matching the DNA to germline. Germline V gene sequence: CDR1 GEAIGNYY, CDR2 EKD. The CDR3 extends over 22 amino acids. CDR3 DNA: TGTGCCTGTGACACTGTTTCCAGGGGGTCAGTACCGGTTTATCTAGACACCGATAGACTCATCTTT. It codes for CACDTVSRGSVPVYLDTDRLIF.

As for this clone: TCRdb pairs this DNA with a much larger clone's protein that differs at residue 6, likely a read error; the protein shown was translated from the DNA. V gene TRDV2 combines with J gene TRDJ1; D is perhaps TRDD3 (5 bases). No J gene was available from TCRdb, and it was assigned here by a germline match of the DNA. Germline assignment: CDR1 GEAIGNYY and CDR2 EKD. V was trimmed by 2 bases and J by 1 base, leaving 13 bases between them. The CDR3 is made up of 15 amino acids. The CDR3 reads CACDIFGMGTDKLIF. In DNA, the CDR3 is TGTGCCTGTGACATTTTTGGGATGGGCACCGATAAACTCATCTTT.

As for this clone: This likely traces to a read error, being one base from a far larger clone. This specimen includes other DNA sequences encoding the same CDR3. V gene assignment gives TRDV2, but the J gene was left uncalled; the table's D call, TRDD3, has no DNA check behind it. CDR1 and CDR2 from the germline V gene are GEAIGNYY and EKD. CDR3 size: 16 residues. The CDR3 DNA is TGTGCCTGTGACACCCATACTGGGGTCCCCACCGATAAGCTCATCTTT. It codes for CACDTHTGVPTDKLIF.

With respect to this clone: This DNA's translation differs at residue 5 from TCRdb's protein, which comes from a much larger clone; a read error is likely, and the protein shown is translated from the DNA. The gene calls are TRDV1 and TRDJ1; 8 nucleotides agree with TRDD3. The J gene, absent from TCRdb, was called here by matching the DNA to germline. The CDR3 sequence is 19 residues long. Germline CDR1 and CDR2: TSWWSYY and QGS. The trim removed 4 bases at V and 0 bases at J, leaving 16 bases unmatched. DNA for the CDR3: TGTGCTCTTGGGGGTGGAGGAGCTGGGGGACTCAAGTACACCGATAAACTCATCTTT. Protein product: CALGGGGAGGLKYTDKLIF.

About this clone itself: For this DNA, TCRdb reports the protein of a much larger clone, which diverges at residue 8, most likely from a read error; the protein presented here is translated directly from the DNA. The chain combines TRDV2 with TRDJ1; 10 positions match TRDD3. Germline V gene data show CDR1 as GEAIGNYY and CDR2 as EKD. V was pared by 1 base and J by 0 bases, with 10 bases of the junction left unmatched. There are 18 residues in the CDR3. This CDR3 is CACDTGYRGIRNTDKLIF. The CDR3 DNA sequence: TGTGCCTGTGACACTGGGTACCGGGGGATACGGAACACCGATAAACTCATCTTT.

In regard to this clone: The protein recorded in TCRdb matches a much larger clone and deviates from this DNA's translation at residue 9, suggesting a read error; the protein here is obtained by translating the DNA. This chain joins TRDV1 and TRDJ1; 10 positions agree with TRDD3. TCRdb does not report a J gene; here it was assigned by matching the DNA to germline references. Trimming removed 5 bases from V and 9 bases from J; junction bases left unmatched: 21. Germline CDR1 TSWWSYY, CDR2 QGS. The CDR3 covers 18 residues. CDR3 DNA sequence: TGTGCTCTTGGGACTCTTAGAATAAGTGGTTGGGGGATACAACAACTCATCTTT. Residues: CALGTLRISGWGIQQLIF.

As concerns this clone: TCRdb's protein for this DNA is that of a much larger clone and differs from the translation at residue 6, likely a read error; the protein shown is the DNA translation. V and J are TRDV1 and TRDJ1; 7 nucleotides agree with TRDD3. V dropped 1 base and J dropped 4; count of bases not matched to a gene: 18. The length of the CDR3 is 19 residues. Germline CDR1 TSWWSYY, CDR2 QGS. As DNA, the CDR3 is TGTGCTCTTGGGGAACGTAAGGCGGACTGGGGTGCTCGGGTCGATAAACTCATCTTT. Translation: CALGERKADWGARVDKLIF.

As for this clone: A far more abundant clone sits one base away, making this likely a read error. This specimen includes other DNA sequences encoding the same CDR3. The rearrangement uses TRDV1 and TRDJ1, with TRDD3 matching 8 bases. TCRdb carries no J gene annotation; the J gene was assigned here by matching the DNA with germline. CDR1 is TSWWSYY and CDR2 is QGS in the germline V gene. The CDR3 consists of 16 residues. In DNA, the CDR3 is TGTGCCCTTAGGAAATGGGGGATTTATGGCACCGATAAACTCATCTTT. Translation gives CALRKWGIYGTDKLIF.